This T cell receptor beta chain stems from a study of T cells expressing NK-cell markers. Study overall: Sorted CD3+CD56-NKG2C+, CD3+CD56+NKG2C+ and CD3+CD56+NKG2C- T cells supplied the TCR beta repertoires.

Libraries used 5'RACE template switching adding universal primer site and UMIs. One entry per CDR3 protein, without DNA, is what TCRdb gives after re-calling the 5' RACE reads. The ten most abundant clones cover just over 20% of a sample with about 170,000 distinct CDR3 sequences. Source material: blood T cells: a sorted CD56 or NKG2C T cell subset, CD4+ or CD8+ T cells, or bulk PBMC T cells (not recorded which). The TCR originated in a man between 18 and 69 years old in good health.

The CDR3: CATSGGGTGKQYF. This chain connects TRBV15 to TRBJ2-7; TCRdb names TRBD1, which stays unverified in the absence of DNA. Germline CDR1 is LNHNV and CDR2 is YYDKDF (reference sequence). The CDR3 is made up of 13 amino acids.